This TCR beta chain is from a study of blood T cell repertoires in COVID-19. Across the study: From T cells, B-cell-depleted T cells, or PBMCs came the material, which was cDNA or gDNA.

V was pared by 4 bases and J by 8 bases, with 11 bases between. CDR1 and CDR2 from the germline V gene are LGHDT and YNNKEL (reference sequence). This CDR3 region has 13 residues. Clinical histories supplied by participants themselves formed the basis of cohort assignment. In the source study's methods: Nucleated cell number was recorded as an estimate derived from reference gene primer amplification. Sequenced by immunoSEQ multiplex PCR; TCRdb stores in-frame clones only, minus some. V and J calls and clone size follow that table, whereas D and trimming were derived from the DNA. The data hold 200,000 or so clones, with 65% to 90% observed a single time.

This sequence joins TRBV3-1 (or the pseudogene TRBV3-2) and TRBJ1-4; D gene unclear. Material: PBMCs or T cells enriched from blood (not recorded which). This TCR came from a woman aged 40 to 49 with acute COVID-19. This CDR3 is CASSLGLEEKLFF. DNA for the CDR3: TGTGCCAGCAGCCTTGGCCTCGAAGAAAAACTGTTTTTT.